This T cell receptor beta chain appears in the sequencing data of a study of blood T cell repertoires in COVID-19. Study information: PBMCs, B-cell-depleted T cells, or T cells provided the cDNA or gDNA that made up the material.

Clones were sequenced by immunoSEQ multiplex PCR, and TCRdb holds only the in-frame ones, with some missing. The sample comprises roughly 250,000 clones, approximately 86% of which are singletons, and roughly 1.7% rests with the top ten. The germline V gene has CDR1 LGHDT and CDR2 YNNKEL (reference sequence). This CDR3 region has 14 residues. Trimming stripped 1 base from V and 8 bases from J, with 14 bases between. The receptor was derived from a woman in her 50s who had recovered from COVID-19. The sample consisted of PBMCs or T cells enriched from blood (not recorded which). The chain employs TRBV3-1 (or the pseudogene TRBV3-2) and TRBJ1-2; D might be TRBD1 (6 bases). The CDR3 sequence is CASSQVLGARGYTF. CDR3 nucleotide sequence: TGTGCCAGCAGCCAAGTTTTGGGGGCGAGGGGCTACACCTTC.